The 19 T cell receptor beta chains below all came from one sample that was sequenced in a study of blood T cell repertoires in COVID-19. This table comes from immunoSEQ multiplex PCR, and its TCRdb copy is limited to in-frame clones, with some not included. The sample has some 120,000 clones; roughly four fifths are singletons. Sequencing was done on a sample of PBMCs or T cells enriched from blood (not recorded which). All receptors come from a man aged 25 to 40 who had recovered from COVID-19.

The chain carries TRBV7-9 and TRBJ2-7; D is unresolved. The CDR3 consists of 15 residues. Trimming stripped 3 bases from V and 4 bases from J, with 16 bases between. CDR1 and CDR2 (germline): SEHNR, FQNEAQ (reference sequence). The CDR3 coding sequence is TGTGCCAGCAGCTTGTACCGGGTTTCGGGTTACGAGCAGTACTTC. This translates into CASSLYRVSGYEQYF.

V and J are TRBV19 and TRBJ2-1, with a possible D match to TRBD2 (5 bases). V was shortened by 4 bases and J by 8 bases, with 9 bases between the two germline ends. Germline loops: CDR1 LNHDA, CDR2 SQIVND (reference sequence). The CDR3 extends over 12 amino acids. The chain's CDR3 is CASSTEEDEQFF. The CDR3 DNA reads TGTGCCAGTAGTACAGAGGAGGATGAGCAGTTCTTC.

The rearrangement uses TRBV9 and TRBJ1-2; 11 positions agree with TRBD1. The CDR3 is made up of 16 amino acids. Trimming took 3 bases from V and 5 from J; bases not matched to a gene: 9. CDR1 and CDR2 (germline): SGDLS, YYNGEE. The CDR3 DNA is TGTGCCAGCAGCGCGGGACAGGGGGGGCTTGAGTATGGCTACACCTTC. Translation: CASSAGQGGLEYGYTF.

V is TRBV25-1 and J is TRBJ1-6; 11 bases map to TRBD1. This CDR3 has 17 residues. The germline CDR1 and CDR2 sequences are MGHDK and SYGVNS. After removal of 3 bases from V and 7 bases from J, the junction contained 8 bases not matched to a gene. Written as DNA, the CDR3 is TGTGCCAGCAGTGACGGTGGACAGGGGGCGGGGAATTCACCCCTCCACTTT. Translated: CASSDGGQGAGNSPLHF.

The chain employs TRBV29-1 and TRBJ2-2; 10 bases are shared with TRBD1. Unmatched junction bases numbered 7, after V lost 5 bases and J lost 7 bases. This CDR3 has 14 amino acids. Germline assignment: CDR1 SQVTM and CDR2 ANQGSEA. The chain's CDR3 is CSVRGQGDGGELFF. CDR3 coding DNA: TGCAGCGTTCGCGGACAGGGGGACGGCGGGGAGCTGTTTTTT.

This clone was counted only a few times. The CDR3 sequence is CASSTDRAIGKLFF. CDR3 nucleotides: TGTGCCAGCAGCACAGACAGGGCTATTGGAAAACTGTTTTTT. The J gene is TRBJ1-4, the V gene TRBV11-2; TRBD1 matches at 7 bases. J gave up 10 bases and V 5 bases, and 10 bases lay outside the gene matches. This CDR3 is 14 amino acids long. Germline CDR1 and CDR2: SGHAT and FQNNGV. Drawing the rest from reference TRBV11-2 and TRBJ1-4, the complete variable domain is EAGVAQSPRYKIIEKRQSVAFWCNPISGHATLYWYQQILGQGPKLLIQFQNNGVVDDSQLPKDRFSAERLKGVDSTLKIQPAKLEDSAVYLCASSTDRAIGKLFFGSGTQLSVL.

The chain recombines TRBV19 with TRBJ1-2; no definite D call. V dropped 3 bases and J dropped 2 bases, with 16 bases sitting between them. The germline CDR1 and CDR2 sequences are LNHDA and SQIVND (reference sequence). CDR3 size: 16 residues. The CDR3 DNA follows: TGTGCCAGTAGTATCAGCGGAATACAATCCAACTATGGCTACACCTTC. It specifies CASSISGIQSNYGYTF.

The rearrangement uses TRBV14 and TRBJ2-5, with 7 bases fitting TRBD1. Losses at the gene ends were 3 bases for V and 1 base for J; bases not matched to a gene: 11. Germline V gene data show CDR1 as SGHDN and CDR2 as FVKESK. The CDR3 extends over 17 amino acids. CDR3 in DNA: TGTGCCAGCAGCCAGATTAGACCGGGACAGCTCCAAGAGACCCAGTACTTC. Protein product: CASSQIRPGQLQETQYF.

This chain links TRBV18 with TRBJ2-1; TRBD1 aligns across 8 bases. Germline-derived CDR1 and CDR2 are KGHSH and LQKENI. V lost 6 bases and J lost 9; bases outside the gene matches: 13. This CDR3 comprises 15 residues. CDR3 DNA sequence: TGTGCCAGCTCCCAAGGACAGGGAAGGAAGGGTGAGCAGTTCTTC. It encodes CASSQGQGRKGEQFF.

The chain carries TRBV5-4 and TRBJ1-2, with 7 bases matching TRBD1. Trimming cost V 0 bases and J 8 bases; bases outside gene matches: 4. This CDR3 has 13 amino acids. Germline lookup yields CDR1 SGHNT and CDR2 YYREEE (reference sequence). The CDR3 protein is CASSLDRGDGYTF. The CDR3 DNA reads TGTGCCAGCAGCTTGGACAGGGGAGACGGCTACACCTTC. Drawing the rest from reference TRBV5-4 and TRBJ1-2, the complete variable domain is ETGVTQSPTHLIKTRGQQVTLRCSSQSGHNTVSWYQQALGQGPQFIFQYYREEENGRGNFPPRFSGLQFPNYSSELNVNALELDDSALYLCASSLDRGDGYTFGSGTRLTVV.

The chain carries TRBV2 and TRBJ2-2; 8 bases align to TRBD1. J gave up 6 bases and V 4 bases, and 10 bases lay outside the gene matches. CDR1 is SNHLY and CDR2 is FYNNEI in the germline V gene. This CDR3 region has 16 residues. CDR3 sequence reads: CASSVPGGSVAGELFF. The CDR3 DNA reads TGTGCCAGCAGTGTGCCAGGGGGCTCTGTGGCCGGGGAGCTGTTTTTT.

Here the CDR3 reads CASSTSLQGEAFF. The CDR3 nucleotides read TGTGCCAGTAGTACATCCTTACAGGGGGAAGCTTTCTTT. This chain uses TRBV19 with TRBJ1-1, with 7 bases identical to TRBD1. The trim removed 4 bases at V and 8 bases at J, leaving 7 bases unmatched. The length of the CDR3 is 13 residues. The germline gives CDR1 LNHDA, CDR2 SQIVND (reference sequence).

This clone has just one count. This sequence joins TRBV19 and TRBJ2-7; perhaps TRBD2 as D (6 bases). Germline V CDR1 and CDR2: LNHDA, SQIVND (reference sequence). CDR3 length: 11 amino acids. The V end was cut by 6 bases, the J end by 10 bases, with 13 bases between. CDR3 nucleotide sequence: TGTGCCAGTAGAGATCCGGGGGAACAGTACTTC. Residues: CASRDPGEQYF. The full variable domain, in which reference TRBV19 and TRBJ2-7 provide the parts outside the CDR3, is DGGITQSPKYLFRKEGQNVTLSCEQNLNHDAMYWYRQDPGQGLRLIYYSQIVNDFQKGDIAEGYSVSREKKESFPLTVTSAQKNPTAFYLCASRDPGEQYFGPGTRLTVT.

The chain is built from TRBV7-9 and TRBJ1-4; 10 positions agree with TRBD1. V was clipped by 5 bases and J by 3 bases; unmatched bases: 3. CDR1 and CDR2 (germline): SEHNR, FQNEAQ (reference sequence). CDR3 length equals 15 residues. In nucleotides, the CDR3 is TGTGCCAGCAGCAAGACAGGGGGCCCTAATGAAAAACTGTTTTTT. The encoded protein is CASSKTGGPNEKLFF.

V usage is TRBV1 and J usage is TRBJ2-1; the table's TRBD2 call for D was not verified on the DNA. TRBV1 is annotated as a pseudogene. The CDR3 has 18 residues. The CDR3 bases are TGCACCTGCTGTAGGCCTGGACTAGCGGGAGCCAACTACAATGAGCAGTTCTTC. Translating gives CTCCRPGLAGANYNEQFF.

This clone was seen only once. This chain joins TRBV7-2 and TRBJ1-6, with D perhaps TRBD1 (6 bases). Germline V gives CDR1 SGHTA, CDR2 FQGNSA. This CDR3 is built from 16 residues. The V and J ends lost 1 base and 10 bases respectively, with 17 bases between them. This CDR3 reads CASSLVDSRPTSPLHF. The CDR3 DNA reads TGTGCCAGCAGCTTAGTGGACAGTCGCCCGACCTCACCCCTCCACTTT.

The sample holds one count of this clone. The V gene is TRBV2, the J gene TRBJ1-1; no clear D. This CDR3 contains 14 residues. Germline-derived CDR1 and CDR2 are SNHLY and FYNNEI. The ends were cut back, 3 bases at V and 5 bases at J, with 13 bases in the middle. CDR3 sequence: CASSESGFGTEAFF. The CDR3 region has the DNA TGTGCCAGCAGTGAGTCGGGGTTTGGAACTGAAGCTTTCTTT.

The chain combines TRBV30 with TRBJ1-6; a possible D gene is TRBD1 (6 bases). This CDR3 spans 14 amino acids. Deletions cut 0 bases from V and 8 bases from J, with 11 bases between. Germline CDR1 reads GTSNPN; CDR2 reads SVGIG (reference sequence). The CDR3, as DNA: TGTGCCTGGAGTGTACGGGCAGGGGATTCACCCCTCCACTTT. As protein: CAWSVRAGDSPLHF.

This clone showed up just once. The gene calls are TRBV5-4 and TRBJ1-5, with 8 bases aligning to TRBD1. Germline V gives CDR1 SGHNT, CDR2 YYREEE (reference sequence). The CDR3 has 14 amino acids. Trimming at V came to 3 bases and at J to 4 bases, leaving 3 bases not matched to a gene. The CDR3 sequence: CASSSQGVNQPQHF. The DNA of the CDR3 is TGTGCCAGCAGCTCACAGGGGGTTAATCAGCCCCAGCATTTT.